This T cell receptor beta chain was identified during a study of T cell repertoires in cytomegalovirus infection. Study context: The public TCR beta signatures pointed to both CMV infection and matching HLA type.

This clonotype was seen a few times. The target antigen is unknown. Study findings and constraints: Cumulative public TCR beta family frequency identified CMV carriers with the relevant HLA. There were HLA-C-restricted CMV-specific TCR beta clonotypes dominating the ex vivo response.

TCRdb used MiXCR to reprocess the reads, holding one entry per CDR3 protein. The table records 250,000 to 300,000 distinct CDR3 sequences, roughly an eighth of them present only once. V lost 3 bases and J lost 6, with 18 bases in between. Per the germline V gene, CDR1 is SGHAT and CDR2 is FQNNGV. The CDR3 is 16 amino acids. The origin of this receptor is a human donor in good health (CMV status not recorded). Some clones in this sample may be carry-over from other donors' samples. The sample comprised PBMCs. The J gene is TRBJ2-1, the V gene TRBV11-2, with no clear D. The CDR3 sequence is CASSLISSVGSNEQFF. In DNA form, the CDR3 reads TGTGCCAGCAGCTTGATTAGCAGCGTGGGAAGCAATGAGCAGTTCTTC.